This T cell receptor beta chain appears in the sequencing data of a study of cytomegalovirus exposure and HLA in healthy donors (dated by TCRdb to between 2016 and 2019). Background on the whole study: According to an earlier analysis of 587 of the donors, about 170 million T cells yielded approximately 120 million unique TCR beta sequences and 276 Gb of sequence data. The study aimed to test whether cataloging public T cell receptors could reveal signatures of past pathogen exposure. The number of donors typed differed by locus, with about 629-640 for A, B, C, DRB1 and DQB1, around 520 for DQA1, 606 for DPA1, and some 470 for DPB1. Along with the approximately 650-subject first cohort, a separate validation cohort of around 120 different subjects was used. Among the roughly 370 genotyped donors, approximately 76% belonged to the genetic ancestry cluster associated with self-reported Caucasian donors. High-throughput TCR immunosequencing, statistical association of individual TCRs with disease status, and machine learning were combined to predict cytomegalovirus infection status. In an earlier analysis of roughly 600 of the donors, high-throughput TCR beta sequencing was used to judge whether each TCR beta V gene segment behaved as functional or pseudogenic. Using immunosequencing, the study profiled T cell repertoires from around 680 subjects and related those repertoires to cytomegalovirus serostatus. HLA typing included class I and class II loci at four-digit resolution. Four to six DR-DQ haplotypes were handled as single units for association and clustering because linkage in the cohort was strong. Donor age, sex, ethnicity and CMV serostatus were compiled alongside the repertoire data. Every discovery cohort repertoire had been produced on one sequencing platform. Among about 400 genotyped donors of the cohort, an average of around 250,000 unique TCR beta nucleotide sequences was sequenced per donor, of which about 19% were non-productive. In a later analysis, previously published TCR beta repertoires from several hundred donors were re-analyzed and high-resolution HLA genotyping was added so that TCR occurrence patterns could be studied. Rather than drawing on any new phenotypic data, the later analysis identified candidate immune exposures from TCR beta sequences and the way those sequences occurred across donors. An early release covering 550 to 700 HLA-typed donors comprised about 290 gigabases of sequencing data and 65 million to 100 million unique TCR sequences. A later genetic analysis used genome-wide SNP genotypes for about 65% of the roughly 700 donors, treating that subset as a discovery cohort.

Including cysteine and phenylalanine, the CDR3 has 15 amino acids. The only DNA kept is the CDR3, 45 bases in frame from the first base. V lost 3 bases and J lost 2 bases, and the count of bases not matched to a germline gene is 3. The germline V gene yields ENHRY for CDR1 and SYGVKD for CDR2. Library preparation was by the immunoSEQ multiplex PCR assay. The multiplex PCR relied on a mix of 60 forward primers for TCR Vbeta segments and 13 reverse primers for TCR Jbeta segments. The CDR3 region of rearranged TCR beta genes was amplified from genomic DNA with a multiplex PCR assay. The amplified TCR beta libraries were sequenced on the Illumina HiSeq System as 87-base-pair reads. The authors' pipeline ran thus. A later analysis tallied roughly 80 million unique TCR beta chains across the 700 or so repertoires, and approximately 11 million of those chains were shared by two or more donors. Raw reads were error-corrected and collapsed into unique sequences with a nearest-neighbor algorithm that merged closely related sequences to remove PCR and sequencing errors. CDR3 sequences were aligned to IMGT reference sequences to assign V, D and J gene segments. For a sequence to be retained, a match of at least six nucleotides to both a V gene segment and a J gene segment was required. Rearrangements were classified as productive when the CDR3 lacked stop codons and remained in frame with V and J, and all other rearrangements were classified as non-productive. CDR3 was defined by IMGT convention, running from the second conserved V-encoded cysteine to the conserved J-encoded phenylalanine. In an earlier analysis of around 600 of the donors, sequences lacking an unambiguous match to a single V gene segment were excluded. An earlier analysis of fewer than 750 of the donors called V segments functional above 56.7% productive rearrangements and segregating when the between-donor standard deviation exceeded 5%. A statistical classification framework was developed to diagnose cytomegalovirus status using the catalog of TCR beta chain sequences. In a later analysis, TCR nucleotide sequences were compared against IMGT/GENE-DB human TR gene sequences so that V and J genes could be assigned. Using the TCRdist pipeline, a later analysis assigned CDR3 sequences along with most-parsimonious VDJ recombination scenarios. In a later analysis, each TCR beta chain was defined by its CDR3 amino acid sequence together with its V-gene family, and reads lacking a unique V-gene family were excluded. As a way to deal with suspected cross-contamination and a sequencing artifact, a later analysis dropped 592 nucleotide sequences that were highly shared and had low generation probability. In a later analysis, a clonal expansion index was calculated for each public chain from normalized within-repertoire ranks of inferred template counts. In a later analysis, generation probabilities were computed with a VDJ recombination model fitted to out-of-frame rearrangements, and the resulting probabilities were checked against IGoR. In a later analysis, hypergeometric tests were used to score TCR-TCR, TCR-HLA and TCR-CMV co-occurrence, with a repertoire-size bias correction applied to TCR pairs. In a later analysis, false discovery rates were estimated by permuting HLA or CMV assignments 20 times. A later analysis grouped co-occurring TCRs with DBSCAN, adding TCRdist sequence similarity when clustering within HLA-allele-positive subsets. Co-occurrence clustering excluded repertoires with fewer than 30,000 or more than 120,000 public chains, plus five with anomalous nucleotide sharing. The table was pulled from immuneACCESS by TCRdb, which kept in-frame rearrangements only. Such tables lose some clones; where checked, under half of the loss comes from unresolved V genes, and the rest has no known cause. V and J calls and clone size are those listed in that table; D and trimming were worked out from the DNA. The sample includes under 150,000 clones, with about 85% observed a single time. In total, the top ten clones hold 1.5% to 2% of the sample.

The cohort was made up of several hundred healthy bone marrow donors. All cohort members were sampled while nominally healthy, although unrecorded immune exposures were likely present. The donor tested CMV seronegative and was one of the 352 seronegative cohort members. Each donor provided a peripheral blood sample, and peripheral blood mononuclear cells were used for TCR beta sequencing. Genomic DNA extraction from the blood cell samples was performed with the Qiagen DNeasy Blood Extraction Kit. On this clone: Which antigen it targets is not known. No base-level quality is on record; no much larger clone is a single base apart.

Summary of the overall study and its limitations: A few of the identified cytomegalovirus-associated TCR beta chains were confirmed in vitro to be specific for cytomegalovirus antigens. Compared with the roughly 670-donor mean, donors in an Asian-associated ancestry cluster had fewer N-insertions in productive TCRs, according to a later genetic analysis. An earlier analysis of 587 of the donors showed that most TCR beta V segments appeared in productive rearrangements either about 87% or about 30% of the time, which broadly matched IMGT annotations. Most CMV-associated TCR beta chains appeared to be HLA-restricted in a later analysis, and the HLA associations seemed to be driven largely by CMV exposure. Because HLA typing was unavailable for some donors at each locus, only the typed subset was used in association tests. A later analysis reported that several top co-occurrence clusters appeared linked to parvovirus B19, influenza, CMV and Epstein-Barr virus. An association between a missense DCLRE1C variant and V-gene and J-gene trimming of TCR beta chains was found in a later genetic analysis and replicated in an independent cohort. Linkage disequilibrium might explain the correlated functional status among segregating V segments, but an unknown experimental factor could not be excluded. For the cohort, immune exposure information was limited to CMV serostatus. Compared with equally common non-associated chains, HLA-associated TCR beta chains in a later analysis were more clonally expanded and had lower generation probabilities. Because the 87-base-pair reads could not distinguish some IMGT-functional V segments, including TRBV6-2 and TRBV6-3, those segments were excluded. Presence/absence analyses assumed roughly uniform sequencing depth across donors, an assumption that may not hold. About 17 rarely observed V segments, including chromosome 9 orphons, were excluded from the earlier analysis of about 600 of the donors because counts were too low. Specific HLA alleles were associated with 16,951 TCR beta sequences at a false discovery rate of 0.05 in a later analysis. A cluster of highly shared sequence variants was judged likely to be a technical artifact of the sequencing pipeline. Only TCR beta chains were sequenced in this cohort, and the absence of alpha or paired-chain data limited detectable features. It was suggested by the authors that the approach could potentially be generalized to other disease states and immunological phenotypes. In the study, approximately 150 TCR beta chains were listed as associated with cytomegalovirus. In a later analysis, TCR association rates were found to vary across HLA loci, with the most associated TCRs seen for DRB1 alleles and the fewest for HLA-C alleles. While some public TCRs were present in many individuals, most TCR sequences turned up only very rarely across donors. The classifier was reported to diagnose cytomegalovirus status with high specificity and sensitivity in both the original cohort and the validation cohort. A further reported finding was that TCR beta sequences accurately predicted the HLA-A and HLA-B alleles for most subjects in the first cohort. When HLA alleles, especially DR and DQ, strongly co-occurred, attributing TCR associations to individual alleles was difficult.

This receptor was identified in a boy aged 5-17 years in good health and CMV-seronegative. Here the chain combines TRBV10-3 and TRBJ2-3; 9 of the junction bases match TRBD2. What was sequenced was PBMCs. CDR3 protein: CAISDTSGYTDTQYF. The nucleotides are TGTGCCATCAGTGACACTAGCGGGTACACAGATACGCAGTATTTT.